This T cell receptor (beta chain) emerged from a study of shared clonotypes between healthy human individuals (dated by TCRdb to 2018 to 2021). Context from the whole study: Two women and three men aged 18 to 49 years were included in the cohort. Per donor, three plates each were used for CD4 naive and CD4 memory, two for CD8 naive, and one for CD8 memory. Blood TCR repertoires of about five healthy adults were deeply sequenced to estimate repertoire size and the extent of clonotype sharing between individuals. Libraries were prepared and TCR repertoires were sequenced by different laboratories using diverse techniques, in order to increase sequencing depth and limit assay-specific biases. Leukapheresis yielded between about 0.9 and 9 billion PBMCs per donor. Here is what the overall study found, with its caveats: Higher generation probabilities were observed for clonotypes shared by all four sorted-subset donors than for non-shared clonotypes. Sampling was limited to blood, and TCR repertoires in tissue likely differ from TCR repertoires in blood. Larger estimated clonotype richness was generally found for naive subsets than for memory subsets. Incomplete sequencing was indicated by rarefaction of sorted-subset datasets, despite the large sequencing depth. Because the study included only a small number of donors, the genetic and exposure-history diversity represented was limited. Pairwise subsampling indicated that sequencing depth was expected to affect the degree of clonotype sharing among donors. Sharing across several donors was observed for around 5% of naive CD4, 3.5% of naive CD8, about 2.3% of memory CD4, and about 0.4% of memory CD8 clonotypes.

For the CD8 naive samples, CD45RO-negative cells were positively selected for CCR7, yielding a CD45RA+CCR7+ population from which TemRA cells were excluded. Donors were healthy HIV-negative adults with no recently reported acute infections or vaccinations. Only Caucasian adults living in Nashville, Tennessee, USA were represented among the donors. Blood was obtained by leukapheresis, after which PBMCs were separated by Ficoll-Histopaque density gradient centrifugation and cryopreserved in liquid nitrogen vapor phase. Purity and quantity of every magnetically sorted T cell population were checked by analytical flow cytometry. Genomic DNA was isolated from every sorted fraction and measured by UV absorbance on a Nanodrop 2000c. This clone was observed a single time. Its target antigen remains unknown. Per-base quality was not reported, and no clone a single base away is much larger than it. TCR CDR3 regions were amplified from genomic DNA by multiplex PCR using the deep immunoSEQ assay. Extracted genomic DNA from each cell subset was spread evenly across all wells of several immunoSEQ 96-well plates, with each plate serving as a replicate. For sorted subsets, roughly 200 ng of genomic DNA, equivalent to some 30,000 T cell genomes, went into each replicate PCR. Purified libraries were measured with a Qubit 3.0 fluorometer, size-checked on a Bioanalyzer 2100, and measured again with the KAPA Library Quantification kit. Every immunoSEQ 96-well plate was sequenced on a dedicated single-read 150-cycle Illumina NextSeq 550 flow cell. The authors processed their data as follows. Because the immunoSEQ output held only junctional sequences and lacked quality scores, the filtering could not match the filtering applied to full-length reads. To assign V/J genes and CDR3, sequences were annotated using PyIR, a Python wrapper for IgBLAST v1.9, with IMGT germline references. Reads with weak V/J assignments (E-value above 1e-6), missing CDR3, stop codons, out-of-frame junctions, or ambiguous translated residues were removed. V3J clonotypes were defined as sequences sharing the same inferred V gene, J gene, and CDR3 amino acid sequence. To compute the percentage overlap between repertoires, the number of shared unique clonotypes was divided by the size of the smaller repertoire. Repertoire richness was assessed with RTK rarefaction, the Chao1 estimator, and Recon v2.1 estimates of unobserved clonotypes. Generation probabilities for all TCRbeta clonotypes obtained by the gDNA method from a few donors were computed using OLGA. As stored in TCRdb, this immuneACCESS dataset retains in-frame rearrangements with V and J assigned. A fraction of the clones does not appear; measured against another copy, unresolved V genes explain less than half of the discrepancy, and the remainder lacks a known reason. D and trimming come from the DNA, and the V and J calls and clone size come from that table. The sample has hundreds of thousands of clones on record, about 90% of them singletons. In total, the top ten clones hold approximately 24% of the sample.

CDR1 and CDR2 are read off the germline V gene as LGHNA and YNFKEQ. V and J lose 1 base and 4 bases, and a span of 4 bases separates them. From the cysteine through the phenylalanine, the CDR3 covers 12 amino acids. Only the CDR3 DNA is retained, 36 bases long and in frame from the first base. The rearranged segments are TRBV4-2 and TRBJ1-1; the D gene remains uncertain. Material: naive CD8+ T cells sorted from blood. In light of the paper, this sample's cell subset or site label describes: CD45RA+CCR7+. The TCR originated in a man aged 25-40 years in good health. Read as DNA, the sequence is TGTGCCAGCAGCCAAGTTGTCACTGAAGCTTTCTTT. The resulting protein is CASSQVVTEAFF.